This T cell receptor beta chain stems from a study of CD4+ T cells in melanoma. Trimming removed 0 bases at V and 4 bases at J, with 12 bases between. Germline assignment: CDR1 LGHNA and CDR2 YNFKEQ. CDR3 length: 15 residues. Using immunoSEQ multiplex PCR, the repertoire was profiled, and TCRdb retains in-frame clones only, with some absent. The sample has 20,000 to 25,000 clones; over 75% are singletons. This TCR was sampled from a human donor with melanoma. The J gene is TRBJ2-5, the V gene TRBV4-2, with unresolved D. Input material: cells from a culture (not recorded whether cultured in vitro). The CDR3 is CASSQEGQSVETQYF. The CDR3 nucleotides read TGTGCCAGCAGCCAAGAAGGGCAGTCCGTAGAGACCCAGTACTTC.